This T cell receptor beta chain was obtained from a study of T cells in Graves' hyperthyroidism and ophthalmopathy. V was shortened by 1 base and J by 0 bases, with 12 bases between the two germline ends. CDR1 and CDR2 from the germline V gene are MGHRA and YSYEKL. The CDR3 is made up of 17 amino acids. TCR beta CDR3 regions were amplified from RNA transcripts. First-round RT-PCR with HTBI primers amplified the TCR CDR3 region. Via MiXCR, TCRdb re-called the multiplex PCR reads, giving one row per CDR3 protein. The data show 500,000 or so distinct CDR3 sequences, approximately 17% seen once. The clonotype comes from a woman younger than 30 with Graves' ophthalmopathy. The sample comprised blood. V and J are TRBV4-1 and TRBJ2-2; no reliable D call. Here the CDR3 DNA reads TGCGCCAGCAGCCAAGCCCCCCCGGGTACGAACACCGGGGAGCTGTTTTTT. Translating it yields CASSQAPPGTNTGELFF.